This section outlines one T cell receptor (beta chain) sequence together with its context. Antigen unknown. Noted time point: newly diagnosed GD, antithyroid drugs for less than 3 months. The TCR library was prepared using RNA isolated from PBMCs. The CDR3 totals 15 residues. V was cut by 3 bases and J by 3 bases, with 17 bases left in between. Germline CDR1 DFQATT, CDR2 SNEGSKA (reference sequence). CDR3 regions were amplified by Arm-PCR using iRepertoire HTBI primers to build TCR beta libraries. Source study methods: Identification of gene segments yielded approximately 62 TRBV and around 13 TRBJ across samples. Via MiXCR, TCRdb re-called the multiplex PCR reads, giving one row per CDR3 protein. The authors' filters were not applied to this entry. The table includes around 450,000 distinct CDR3 sequences, approximately 16% detected once. The sample originates from a study of regulatory T cells in long-lasting Graves disease. General observations from the study: Persistent disease favored TRBV28, TRBJ1-2 and TRBJ2-5.

The same data also went into a second study, on T cells in Graves' hyperthyroidism and ophthalmopathy. As reported in that work: Investigators excluded patients with uncontrolled infection, other autoimmune disease, pregnancy or lactation. The HTBI set primed first-round TCR CDR3 RT-PCR.

This chain links TRBV20-1 with TRBJ2-5; perhaps D is TRBD1 or TRBD2 (5 bases each). This clonotype was obtained from a woman aged 40 to 49 with Graves disease. This material consisted of peripheral blood mononuclear cells (PBMCs), taken at new diagnosis, from a patient treated with antithyroid drugs. DNA of the CDR3: TGCAGTGCTAGGGGCACCGGGACCACTAAAGAGACCCAGTACTTC. Its translation is CSARGTGTTKETQYF.